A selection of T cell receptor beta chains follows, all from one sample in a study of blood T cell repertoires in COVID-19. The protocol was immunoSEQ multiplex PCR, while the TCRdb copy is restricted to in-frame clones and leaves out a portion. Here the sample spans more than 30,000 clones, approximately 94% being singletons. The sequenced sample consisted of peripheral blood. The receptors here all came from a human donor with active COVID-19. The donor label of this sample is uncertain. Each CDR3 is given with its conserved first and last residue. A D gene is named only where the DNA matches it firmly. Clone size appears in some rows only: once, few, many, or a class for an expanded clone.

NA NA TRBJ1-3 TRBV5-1 TGCGCCAGCAGCTTGGCCGCGAAGGGGGCTGGAAACACCATATATTTT CASSLAAKGAGNTIYF
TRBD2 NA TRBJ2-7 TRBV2 TGTGCCAGCAGAACATCTAGCGGCACGTACGAGCAGTACTTC CASRTSSGTYEQYF
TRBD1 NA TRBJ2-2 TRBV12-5 TGTGCTAGTGGTTTGAGGGACAGGATTAACACCGGGGAGCTGTTTTTT CASGLRDRINTGELFF
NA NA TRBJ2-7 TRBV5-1 TGCGCCAGCAGCGGCGGGCAGGCAGCCTACGAGCAGTACTTC CASSGGQAAYEQYF
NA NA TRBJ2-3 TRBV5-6 TGTGCCAGCAGCTTAGCGTACACAGATACGCAGTATTTT CASSLAYTDTQYF
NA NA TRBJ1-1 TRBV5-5 TGTGCCAGCAGCGAGGAAGGCCTTAGACCTGAAGCTTTCTTT CASSEEGLRPEAFF
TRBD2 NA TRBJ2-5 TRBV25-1 TGTGCCAGCAGTGAATACGGGCGGGGGGGAGACCAAGAGACCCAGTACTTC CASSEYGRGGDQETQYF
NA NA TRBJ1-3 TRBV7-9 TGTGCCAGCAGCTTAGCAGGGGGTGGAAACACCATATATTTT CASSLAGGGNTIYF
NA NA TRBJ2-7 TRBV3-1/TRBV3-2 TGTGCCAGCAGCCCGAAACCGACAGCGTCGAGTGAGCAGTACTTC CASSPKPTASSEQYF
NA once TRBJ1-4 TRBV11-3 TGTGCCAGCAGCTTAGCTGGTCAGCGTAATGAAAAACTGTTTTTT CASSLAGQRNEKLFF
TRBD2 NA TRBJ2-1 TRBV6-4 TGTGCCAGCAGGGCACTAGCGGGAGGGCTGGATGAGCAGTTCTTC CASRALAGGLDEQFF
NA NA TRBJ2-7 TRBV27 TGTGCCAGCAGTCCCTACAGGGCCCAGGGGGAGCAGTACTTC CASSPYRAQGEQYF
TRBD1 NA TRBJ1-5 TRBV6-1 TGTGCCAGCAGTGAATACAGGGGCGAAACAAGGCGTCAGCCCCAGCATTTT CASSEYRGETRRQPQHF
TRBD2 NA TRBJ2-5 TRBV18 TGTGCCAGCTCTCAAAACCCCGGGACTAGAGGGGAAGAGACCCAGTACTTC CASSQNPGTRGEETQYF
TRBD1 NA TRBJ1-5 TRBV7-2 TGTGCCAGCAGCCCTGGGACAGGGTTTAGAGAGCCCCAGCATTTT CASSPGTGFREPQHF
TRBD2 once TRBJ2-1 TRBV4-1 TGCGCCAGCAGCCAAGACCGACTAGCGGGAGCCAATGAGCAGTTCTTC CASSQDRLAGANEQFF
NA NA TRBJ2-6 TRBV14 TGTGCCAGCAGCCAAGGTTTGGGGAGAGCTGGGGCCAACGTCCTGACTTTC CASSQGLGRAGANVLTF
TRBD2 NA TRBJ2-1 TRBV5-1 TGCGCCAGCAGCTTGGGACTAGCGGGGCTCAATGAGCAGTTCTTC CASSLGLAGLNEQFF
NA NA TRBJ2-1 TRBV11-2 TGTGCCAGCAGCCCCCGGACAGTCGGAGAGCAGTTCTTC CASSPRTVGEQFF
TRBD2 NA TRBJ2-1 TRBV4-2 TGTGCCAGCAGCCAGGCCCCGGGACTAGCGGGGGGTATGGGGGACAATGAGCAGTTCTTC CASSQAPGLAGGMGDNEQFF
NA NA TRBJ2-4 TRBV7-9 TGTGCCAGCTCCTTGTCGTTACTAGCCAAAAACATTCAGTACTTC CASSLSLLAKNIQYF
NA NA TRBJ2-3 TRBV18 TGTGCCAGCTCACCGCAACGGGCGGGATTTTCAGATACGCAGTATTTT CASSPQRAGFSDTQYF
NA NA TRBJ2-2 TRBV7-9 TGTGCCAGCATCCCGCAGGGCACCGGGGAGCTGTTTTTT CASIPQGTGELFF
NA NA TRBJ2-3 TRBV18 TGTGCCAGCTCTCCCGAGGAAGCGCAGTATTTT CASSPEEAQYF
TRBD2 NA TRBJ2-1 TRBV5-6 TGTGCCAGCAACCCCGCCGGGACTAGTCAGGATGAGCAGTTCTTC CASNPAGTSQDEQFF
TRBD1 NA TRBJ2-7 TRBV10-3 TGTGCCATCAGTGGGGGGACAGATAGGAACTACGAGCAGTACTTC CAISGGTDRNYEQYF
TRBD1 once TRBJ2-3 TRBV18 TGTGCCAGCTCACAAGCTGACAGGGTTCGGGGAGATACGCAGTATTTT CASSQADRVRGDTQYF
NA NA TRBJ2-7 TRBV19 TGTGCCAGTAGCTCAGGGGTTGTTGGCTACGAGCAGTACTTC CASSSGVVGYEQYF
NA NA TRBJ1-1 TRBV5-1 TGCGCCAGCAGCGTGGGCAGGATCTACACTGAAGCTTTCTTT CASSVGRIYTEAFF
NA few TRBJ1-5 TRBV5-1 TGCGCCAGCAGCTTGGGGGGAGGCAATAGCAATCAGCCCCAGCATTTT CASSLGGGNSNQPQHF
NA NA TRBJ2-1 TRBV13 TGTGCCAGCAGCCCGGAGACGGATGAGCAGTTCTTC CASSPETDEQFF
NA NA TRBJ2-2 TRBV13 TGTGCCAGCAGCTCCCCGGGTAGCGTGGGCACCGGGGAGCTGTTTTTT CASSSPGSVGTGELFF
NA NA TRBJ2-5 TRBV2 TGTGCCAGCAGTACCGGGTCCTCATCCGCCGAGACCCAGTACTTC CASSTGSSSAETQYF
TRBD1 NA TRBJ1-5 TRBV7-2 TGTGCCAGCAGCCCCGACAGGGCGGGAAATCAGCCCCAGCATTTT CASSPDRAGNQPQHF
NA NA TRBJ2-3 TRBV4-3 TGCGCCAGCAGCCAAGACGACTCCCAGGGGACAGATACGCAGTATTTT CASSQDDSQGTDTQYF
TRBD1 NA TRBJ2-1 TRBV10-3 TGTGCCATCAGTGAGTCCTCAGGGGGTGAGCAGTTCTTC CAISESSGGEQFF
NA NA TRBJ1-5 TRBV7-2 TGTGCCAGCAGCCCTCAACAGGGAAATCAGCCCCAGCATTTT CASSPQQGNQPQHF
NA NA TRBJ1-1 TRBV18 TGTGCCAGCTCACCAATTCAGGCGCCGATGAACACTGAAGCTTTCTTT CASSPIQAPMNTEAFF